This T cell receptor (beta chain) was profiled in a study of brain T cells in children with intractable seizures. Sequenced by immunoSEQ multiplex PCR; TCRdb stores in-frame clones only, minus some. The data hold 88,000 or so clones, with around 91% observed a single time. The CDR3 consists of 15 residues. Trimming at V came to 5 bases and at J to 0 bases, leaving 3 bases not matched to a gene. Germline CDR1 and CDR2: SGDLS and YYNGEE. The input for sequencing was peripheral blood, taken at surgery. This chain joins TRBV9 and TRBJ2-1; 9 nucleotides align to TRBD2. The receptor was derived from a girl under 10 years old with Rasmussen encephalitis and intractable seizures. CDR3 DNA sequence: TGTGCCAGCAGTCTTAGCGGGAGCTCCTACAATGAGCAGTTCTTC. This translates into CASSLSGSSYNEQFF.